The 18 T cell receptor beta chains given below trace back to one sample, sequenced in a study of T cell repertoires in cytomegalovirus infection. From the reads, TCRdb called clonotypes with MiXCR, one entry per CDR3 protein. The sample records roughly 990,000 distinct CDR3 sequences, about a third being singletons. Antigens of these TCRs are unknown. The sequences come from cultured CD8+ T cells from PBMCs, collected from culture after CMV antigen stimulation. The receptors were gathered from a human donor in good health (CMV status not recorded). Some clones in this sample may be carry-over from other donors' samples.

This clonotype showed up just a few times. The genes are TRBV12-3 or TRBV12-4 and TRBJ2-2, with D possibly being TRBD2 (6 bases). The CDR3 totals 16 residues. V was trimmed by 7 bases and J by 3 bases, leaving 18 bases between them. Written as DNA, the CDR3 is TGTGCCAGCAAACCTTGGGGGGACGACTACACCGGGGAGCTGTTTTTT. It specifies CASKPWGDDYTGELFF.

A few counts support this clonotype. The CDR3 loop reads CASSFFPPSGSTDTQYF. CDR3 coding DNA: TGTGCCAGCAGCTTTTTTCCCCCTAGCGGGAGCACAGATACGCAGTATTTT. This chain joins TRBV5-4 and TRBJ2-3; the match to TRBD2 covers 8 bases. Germline CDR1 and CDR2: SGHNT and YYREEE (reference sequence). This CDR3 spans 17 amino acids. After removal of 2 bases from V and 0 bases from J, the junction contained 8 bases not matched to a gene.

The rearrangement joins TRBV7-2 to TRBJ1-6; the match to TRBD1 covers 8 bases. The length of the CDR3 is 17 residues. The V gene end was trimmed by 6 bases and the J gene end by 0 bases; junction bases not matched to a gene: 7. Germline-derived CDR1 and CDR2 are SGHTA and FQGNSA. CDR3 bases: TGTGCCAGCAGGGGACAGGTGTATAGCTCCTATAATTCACCCCTCCACTTT. Amino acids: CASRGQVYSSYNSPLHF. Looking up the rest from reference TRBV7-2 and TRBJ1-6 gives the full variable domain: GAGVSQSPSNKVTEKGKDVELRCDPISGHTALYWYRQSLGQGLEFLIYFQGNSAPDKSGLPSDRFSAERTGGSVSTLTIQRTQQEDSAVYLCASRGQVYSSYNSPLHFGNGTRLTVT.

This clonotype was counted between two and nine times. This chain links TRBV11-2 with TRBJ2-5; D may be TRBD2 (6 bases). V was cut by 4 bases and J by 5 bases, with 17 bases left in between. This CDR3 is 15 amino acids long. The V gene's germline CDR1 is SGHAT and CDR2 FQNNGV. This chain's CDR3 is CASSSRTMIRETQYF. The CDR3 nucleotides read TGTGCCAGCAGCTCCAGGACTATGATACGCGAGACCCAGTACTTC.

The chain employs TRBV19 and TRBJ2-1, with D possibly matching TRBD1 (6 bases). The CDR3 length is 16 residues. Germline-derived CDR1 and CDR2 are LNHDA and SQIVND (reference sequence). V lost 4 bases and J 4 bases, leaving 17 bases between the germline ends. CDR3: CASSSTGPYYYNEQFF. The CDR3 nucleotides are TGTGCCAGTAGTAGCACAGGGCCCTATTATTACAATGAGCAGTTCTTC.

V gene TRBV6-2 or TRBV6-3 combines with J gene TRBJ2-1; maybe TRBD2 (5 bases). From germline, CDR1 is MNHEY and CDR2 SVGEGT. V was cut by 8 bases and J by 8 bases, with 7 bases left in between. The CDR3 is 10 residues long. The CDR3: CASRDYEQFF. The CDR3 nucleotides are TGTGCCAGCCGGGATTATGAGCAGTTCTTC.

This clonotype was counted only a few times. CDR3 amino acids: CASSFIRDRIYNEQFF. Here the CDR3 DNA reads TGTGCCAGCAGCTTCATCCGGGACCGTATATACAATGAGCAGTTCTTC. The chain recombines TRBV7-2 with TRBJ2-1; D possibly matches TRBD1 or TRBD2 (5 bases each). The V gene's germline CDR1 is SGHTA and CDR2 FQGNSA. Trimming removed 3 bases from V and 4 bases from J, with 16 bases in between. CDR3 length: 16 residues.

The CDR3 loop is CASSYGGGREKLFF. The CDR3 DNA follows: TGTGCCAGCAGTTACGGTGGGGGCAGGGAAAAACTGTTTTTT. The chain carries TRBV6-5 and TRBJ1-4; D possibly corresponds to TRBD1 (6 bases). With 2 bases removed from V and 8 bases from J, the gap between germline ends came to 12 bases. CDR3 length: 14 amino acids. CDR1 is MNHEY, CDR2 SVGAGI, per germline.

The rearrangement joins TRBV12-3 or TRBV12-4 to TRBJ1-1; 7 nucleotides agree with TRBD1. Losses at the gene ends were 4 bases for V and 0 bases for J; bases not matched to a gene: 11. This CDR3 region has 17 residues. The CDR3 DNA follows: TGTGCCAGCAGTTATACGAGACAGGGCCTCATGAACACTGAAGCTTTCTTT. Protein product: CASSYTRQGLMNTEAFF.

The chain recombines TRBV19 with TRBJ2-1; the match to TRBD1 covers 7 bases. The CDR3 totals 16 residues. Germline V gene data show CDR1 as LNHDA and CDR2 as SQIVND (reference sequence). J gave up 4 bases and V 5 bases, and 11 bases lay outside the gene matches. The CDR3 sequence is CASSGEKDRRYNEQFF. In nucleotides, the CDR3 is TGTGCCAGTAGTGGGGAGAAGGACAGGAGGTACAATGAGCAGTTCTTC. Full variable domain (remainder filled in from reference TRBV19 and TRBJ2-1): DGGITQSPKYLFRKEGQNVTLSCEQNLNHDAMYWYRQDPGQGLRLIYYSQIVNDFQKGDIAEGYSVSREKKESFPLTVTSAQKNPTAFYLCASSGEKDRRYNEQFFGPGTRLTVL.

This clonotype was seen many times. This chain uses TRBV6-5 with TRBJ2-5; D is possibly TRBD2 (5 bases). CDR1 and CDR2 (germline): MNHEY, SVGAGI. V was clipped by 2 bases and J by 5 bases, with 12 bases between them. The CDR3 has 14 residues. The CDR3 reads CASSYEGLGETQYF. CDR3 nucleotide sequence: TGTGCCAGCAGTTACGAGGGATTAGGGGAGACCCAGTACTTC.

The sample holds a few counts of this clonotype. Compared with germline, one end of the junction differs, possibly owing to a read error. The chain carries TRBV7-6 and TRBJ2-3; 11 bases fit TRBD1. The CDR3 has 15 amino acids. Germline V lookup: CDR1 SGHVS, CDR2 FNYEAQ. CDR3 coding DNA: TGTGCTAGCAGCCCGGGACAGGGGGTGGGCCATGGGCAGTATTTT. This gives the protein CASSPGQGVGHGQYF.

This clonotype was seen more than once but under ten times. The rearrangement links TRBV15 to TRBJ2-2, with TRBD1 matching 9 bases. Germline CDR1 reads LNHNV; CDR2 reads YYDKDF (reference sequence). V lost 1 base, J lost 7 bases, and 4 bases stayed unmatched. The CDR3 has 15 residues. CDR3 in DNA: TGTGCCACCAGCAGAGGGTGGACAGGGGTCGGGGAGCTGTTTTTT. This sequence encodes CATSRGWTGVGELFF.

This clonotype turned up a few times. DNA for the CDR3: TGTGCCAGCAGCTATCCGGGCAGGGAGGGGAAAAAACTGTTTTTT. Its protein is CASSYPGREGKKLFF. The V call is TRBV7-9, the J call TRBJ1-4, with D possibly being TRBD1 (5 bases). Trimming shortened V by 4 bases and J by 9 bases, and 18 bases separated the two germline ends. The CDR3 covers 15 residues. Germline CDR1 is SEHNR and CDR2 is FQNEAQ (reference sequence). Supplemented by reference TRBV7-9 and TRBJ1-4, the full variable domain reads DTGVSQNPRHKITKRGQNVTFRCDPISEHNRLYWYRQTLGQGPEFLTYFQNEAQLEKSRLLSDRFSAERPKGSFSTLEIQRTEQGDSAMYLCASSYPGREGKKLFFGSGTQLSVL.

This chain joins TRBV7-6 and TRBJ2-5, with no clear D. CDR3 size: 15 residues. Trimming removed 2 bases from V and 2 bases from J, with 12 bases in between. Germline loops: CDR1 SGHVS, CDR2 FNYEAQ. The CDR3 DNA sequence: TGTGCCAGCAGCTTAATAAACAGTGCTCAAGAGACCCAGTACTTC. Protein sequence: CASSLINSAQETQYF.

The rearrangement joins TRBV27 to TRBJ2-3, with D tentatively TRBD2 (6 bases). The V gene's germline CDR1 is MNHEY and CDR2 SMNVEV (reference sequence). V gave up 3 bases and J gave up 0 bases, with 16 bases separating them. The CDR3 consists of 17 residues. The CDR3 nucleotides are TGTGCCAGCAGTTTTTCCGACGTGGGGGGTAGCACAGATACGCAGTATTTT. Residues: CASSFSDVGGSTDTQYF.

This clonotype was observed a single time. The chain couples TRBV12-5 to TRBJ1-5; D is undetermined. The V gene lost 1 base and the J gene lost 10 bases, with 11 bases spanning the gap. Per the germline V gene, CDR1 is LGHNT and CDR2 is FRNRAP. This CDR3 is built from 13 residues. CDR3 loop: CASGLGDSPPQHF. CDR3 sequence (DNA): TGTGCTAGTGGTTTGGGCGACTCCCCCCCCCAGCATTTT.

The CDR3 region is CASSLKVRLAVYNEQFF. CDR3 bases: TGTGCCAGCAGTTTAAAAGTGCGACTAGCGGTATACAATGAGCAGTTCTTC. The chain employs TRBV12-3 or TRBV12-4 and TRBJ2-1; TRBD2 agrees at 9 bases. V lost 2 bases and J lost 4; bases outside the gene matches: 9. This CDR3 comprises 17 residues.